The clone carrying this TCR beta chain was seen many times. Its target is unknown. This record comes from a study of early T cells in non-severe SARS-CoV-2 infection. Study-wide findings and caveats: Database matching using VDJdb favored anti-spike CD8 responses, with private and CD4 specificities left missing.

Individual cDNA molecules received unique molecular identifiers. Each CDR3 protein gets one entry after TCRdb re-called the 5' RACE reads with MiXCR. The sample carries tens of thousands of distinct CDR3 sequences, 3.5% to 4.5% recorded once. With 4 bases clipped from V and 1 base from J, the junction kept 5 bases outside the gene matches. Germline values: CDR1 GTSNPN, CDR2 SVGIG (reference sequence). There are 15 residues in the CDR3. The chain links TRBV30 to TRBJ2-3, with TRBD2 matching over 10 bases. This TCR derives from an adult who was a healthcare worker with PCR-confirmed SARS-CoV-2 infection or an uninfected control (not recorded which). The sequenced sample consisted of whole blood. Here the CDR3 reads CAWTSGLAGTDTQYF. In DNA, the CDR3 is TGTGCCTGGACAAGCGGACTAGCGGGCACAGATACGCAGTATTTT. The complete variable domain, with remaining parts taken from reference TRBV30 and TRBJ2-3, reads SQTIHQWPATLVQPVGSPLSLECTVEGTSNPNLYWYRQAAGRGLQLLFYSVGIGQISSEVPQNLSASRPQDRQFILSSKKLLLSDSGFYLCAWTSGLAGTDTQYFGPGTRLTVL.